This T cell receptor (beta chain) is from a study of T cell responses to AZD1222 COVID-19 vaccine. Study outcomes and limitations: Baseline testing showed seropositivity in only 5 or 6 AZD1222 recipients.

Germline CDR1 and CDR2: SGDLS and YYNGEE. Trimming removed 4 bases from V and 6 bases from J; junction bases left unmatched: 10. The CDR3 is made up of 15 amino acids. Libraries were prepared by immunoSEQ multiplex PCR; TCRdb keeps only in-frame clonotypes and omits some of them. The table records tens of thousands of clones, around 84% of them present only once. With regard to this clone: Its specificity is unknown.

Sequencing used peripheral blood, obtained on day 0 of AZD1222 vaccination. This receptor was obtained from an adult in good health. J is TRBJ2-7 and V is TRBV9; TRBD2 matches at 10 bases. The DNA for the CDR3 is TGTGCCAGCAGCCCCTATAGCGGGGGGCCCTCCGAGCAGTACTTC. The encoded protein is CASSPYSGGPSEQYF.